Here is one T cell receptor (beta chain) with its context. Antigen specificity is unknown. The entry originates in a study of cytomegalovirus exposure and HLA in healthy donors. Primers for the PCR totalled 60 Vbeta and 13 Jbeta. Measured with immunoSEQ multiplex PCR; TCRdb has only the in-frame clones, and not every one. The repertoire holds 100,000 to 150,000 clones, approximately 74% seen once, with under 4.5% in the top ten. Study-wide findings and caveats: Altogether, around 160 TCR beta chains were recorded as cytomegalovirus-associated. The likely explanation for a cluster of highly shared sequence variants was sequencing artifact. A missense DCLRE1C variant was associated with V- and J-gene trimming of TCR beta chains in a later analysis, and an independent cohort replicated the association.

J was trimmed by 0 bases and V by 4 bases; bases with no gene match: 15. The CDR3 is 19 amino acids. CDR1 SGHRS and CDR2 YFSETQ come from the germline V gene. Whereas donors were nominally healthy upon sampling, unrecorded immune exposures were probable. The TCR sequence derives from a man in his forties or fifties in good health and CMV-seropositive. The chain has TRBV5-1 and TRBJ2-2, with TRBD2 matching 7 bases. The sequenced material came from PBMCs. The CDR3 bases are TGCGCCAGCAGCCTAGCCGGGGGAGGGAGCCGTTCGAACACCGGGGAGCTGTTTTTT. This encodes CASSLAGGGSRSNTGELFF.